The 13 T cell receptor beta chains presented below share a single source sample, sequenced in a study of T cell responses to AZD1222 COVID-19 vaccine (dated by TCRdb to about 2021). The protocol used for the library was the immunoSEQ multiplex PCR assay. Sourced from immuneACCESS, this table was stored by TCRdb with only in-frame sequences that have V and J called. A share of the clones is absent; for the studies checked, an unresolved V gene accounts for under half, and the remainder has no known explanation. This sample is represented by 150,000 or so clones; approximately 92% of them were singletons. The ten largest make up 2.3% of the sample. According to the study, the label for this sample's time point signals: baseline before first vaccination. The input for sequencing was peripheral blood, taken on day 0 of AZD1222 vaccination. These receptor sequences come from an adult in good health.

The J gene is TRBJ2-7, the V gene TRBV2; a weak D match, TRBD1 (5 bases). The CDR3 has 12 amino acids. Between the trimmed V and J ends, which lost 6 bases and 2 bases, there was a span of 8 bases. Germline loops: CDR1 SNHLY, CDR2 FYNNEI. The CDR3 nucleotides are TGTGCCAGCAGAAAAGGGGCCTACGAGCAGTACTTC. Translating it yields CASRKGAYEQYF.

This rearrangement joins TRBV19 to TRBJ1-1; D gene ambiguous. The CDR3 length is 15 residues. Germline values: CDR1 LNHDA, CDR2 SQIVND (reference sequence). The V end was cut by 6 bases, the J end by 3 bases, with 17 bases between. The CDR3: CASSLLGNRDTEAFF. DNA for the CDR3: TGTGCCAGTAGCCTTCTGGGGAATCGGGACACTGAAGCTTTCTTT.

The chain employs TRBV10-1 and TRBJ2-3, with TRBD2 as a possible D gene (7 bases). Germline assignment: CDR1 WNHNN and CDR2 SYGVQD (reference sequence). This CDR3 is 18 amino acids long. V was trimmed by 3 bases and J by 1 base, leaving 20 bases between them. The CDR3, as DNA: TGCGCCAGCAGTGACAATGAAGGGACGGGGGGCGGCACAGATACGCAGTATTTT. Its protein product is CASSDNEGTGGGTDTQYF.

This clone was counted once. The chain has TRBV28 and TRBJ2-2; the D is unclear. V lost 3 bases, J lost 5 bases, and 7 bases lay in between. The CDR3 sequence is 13 residues long. Germline assignment: CDR1 MDHEN and CDR2 SYDVKM. The CDR3 sequence is CASSFLRTGELFF. The CDR3 bases are TGTGCCAGCAGTTTTTTGAGGACCGGGGAGCTGTTTTTT.

The chain uses TRBV27 and TRBJ2-7; D may be TRBD1 (5 bases). Trimming shortened V by 2 bases and J by 4 bases, and 15 bases separated the two germline ends. This CDR3 spans 15 amino acids. Germline V gene lookup returns CDR1 MNHEY and CDR2 SMNVEV (reference sequence). The CDR3 DNA reads as TGTGCCAGCAGTTTAATGTCAGGGTTTGAGTACGAGCAGTACTTC. It yields the protein CASSLMSGFEYEQYF.

CDR3: CSVNAGTANTEAFF. The CDR3 DNA reads as TGCAGCGTTAATGCCGGGACGGCGAACACTGAAGCTTTCTTT. This rearrangement joins TRBV29-1 to TRBJ1-1; perhaps TRBD1 as D (5 bases). Per the germline V gene, CDR1 is SQVTM and CDR2 is ANQGSEA. Deletions cut 5 bases from V and 1 base from J, with 14 bases between. There are 14 residues in the CDR3.

The chain is built from TRBV6-6 and TRBJ1-3, with D tentatively TRBD1 (5 bases). The CDR3 has 14 residues. Trimming shortened V by 8 bases and J by 0 bases, and 11 bases separated the two germline ends. Per germline, CDR1 MNHNY and CDR2 SVGAGI (reference sequence). Written as DNA, the CDR3 is TGTGCCAGCCAGGACGGACACTCTGGAAACACCATATATTTT. Translated: CASQDGHSGNTIYF.

J is TRBJ2-5 and V is TRBV14; 7 bases are shared with TRBD2. J lost 7 bases, V lost 4 bases, and 18 bases had no gene match. The germline gives CDR1 SGHDN, CDR2 FVKESK. The CDR3 runs 17 residues. The CDR3 bases are TGTGCCAGCAGCCCACGGACCTTAACTAGCGCAGACGGGACCCAGTACTTC. This sequence encodes CASSPRTLTSADGTQYF.

This chain joins TRBV5-6 and TRBJ1-1, with 9 bases identical to TRBD1. CDR1 is SGHDT and CDR2 is YYEEEE in the germline V gene. This CDR3 is 14 amino acids long. V lost 0 bases and J lost 5; bases outside the gene matches: 2. In nucleotides, the CDR3 is TGTGCCAGCAGCTTGGGGGGACAGGGAACTGAAGCTTTCTTT. This translates into CASSLGGQGTEAFF.

The chain is built from TRBV18 and TRBJ1-2; weak D call: TRBD1 (6 bases). The CDR3 contains 14 residues. The V end lost 3 bases, the J end lost 8 bases, and 16 bases lay between the germline ends. Germline V gives CDR1 KGHSH, CDR2 LQKENI. The CDR3 loop reads CASSPVGQAGGYTF. The CDR3 DNA reads TGTGCCAGCTCACCCGTGGGACAAGCCGGAGGCTACACCTTC.

The chain recombines TRBV12-3 or TRBV12-4 with TRBJ2-7; D uncertain. The CDR3 runs to 10 residues. The V gene lost 8 bases and the J gene lost 7 bases, with 9 bases spanning the gap. The CDR3 reads CASPIPEQYF. In DNA, the CDR3 is TGTGCCAGCCCCATCCCTGAGCAGTACTTC.

V usage is TRBV4-1 and J usage is TRBJ2-4; TRBD2 agrees at 14 bases. Per germline, CDR1 MGHRA and CDR2 YSYEKL. The CDR3 is made up of 19 amino acids. V lost 4 bases to trimming and J lost 1 base; unmatched junction nucleotides: 9. Here the CDR3 reads CASSPEGLAGAGAKNIQYF. CDR3 coding DNA: TGCGCCAGCAGCCCAGAGGGACTAGCGGGGGCCGGGGCCAAAAACATTCAGTACTTC.

The chain recombines TRBV6-5 with TRBJ1-4; 11 nucleotides match TRBD1. V gave up 6 bases and J gave up 7 bases; unmatched junction bases: 4. The CDR3 totals 14 residues. CDR1 MNHEY and CDR2 SVGAGI come from the germline V gene. The CDR3: CASRRTGGTEKLFF. For the CDR3, the DNA is TGTGCCAGCAGAAGGACAGGGGGCACTGAAAAACTGTTTTTT.